Below are 5 T cell receptor beta chains sequenced from a single sample in a study of T-cell memory formation after mild COVID-19. MiXCR, run by TCRdb on the 5' RACE reads, gives a single entry per CDR3 protein. The sample consists of 130,000 to 150,000 distinct CDR3 sequences, under 25% of them appearing once. Sequencing was performed on PBMCs or a T cell subset sorted from them (not recorded which). These receptors originate from an adult woman who had mild COVID-19 (a few samples of this study predate the infection). Cell type and time point are not known.

This clonotype was detected a few times. This CDR3 reads CASSLLGGGTTDTQYF. The CDR3, as DNA: TGTGCCAGCAGCCTCCTGGGCGGGGGGACTACAGATACGCAGTATTTT. The chain carries TRBV7-9 and TRBJ2-3, with 8 bases fitting TRBD2. Germline CDR1 is SEHNR and CDR2 is FQNEAQ (reference sequence). Germline trimming cut 5 bases from V and 3 bases from J; bases unmatched to any gene: 10. This CDR3 is 16 amino acids long.

This clonotype was observed a handful of times. V usage is TRBV7-8 and J usage is TRBJ2-3; TRBD2 agrees at 12 bases. With V trimmed by 5 bases and J by 6 bases, 9 bases remained unmatched. CDR1 is SGHVS and CDR2 is FQNEAQ in the germline V gene. CDR3 length: 16 amino acids. CDR3 amino acids: CASSELAGGGMDTQYF. In DNA form, the CDR3 reads TGTGCCAGCAGCGAACTAGCGGGAGGCGGTATGGATACGCAGTATTTT.

In its sample, this clonotype was seen a few times. CDR3 amino acids: CATSDPGDRASSGANVLTF. For the CDR3, the DNA is TGTGCCACCAGTGATCCTGGGGACAGGGCAAGCTCTGGGGCCAACGTCCTGACTTTC. V is TRBV24-1 and J is TRBJ2-6; 9 nucleotides align to TRBD1. Looked up from germline, CDR1 is KGHDR and CDR2 is SFDVKD. CDR3 length: 19 residues. V lost 3 bases, J lost 0 bases, and 8 bases stayed unmatched.

This clonotype appeared a few times. The chain couples TRBV11-2 to TRBJ1-1; D is possibly TRBD1 (5 bases). The CDR3 loop spans 15 amino acids. CDR1 is SGHAT and CDR2 is FQNNGV in the germline V gene. Trimming stripped 5 bases from V and 3 bases from J, with 16 bases between. The CDR3 region has the DNA TGTGCCAGCAGCCCCAACTACAGGCTCCACACTGAAGCTTTCTTT. This sequence encodes CASSPNYRLHTEAFF.

This chain uses TRBV12-3 or TRBV12-4 with TRBJ2-7; 9 nucleotides align to TRBD1. The CDR3 runs 15 residues. Trimming removed 3 bases from V and 4 bases from J; junction bases left unmatched: 7. The DNA for the CDR3 is TGTGCCAGCAGTTTCGTGGACAGGGGAGGATACGAGCAGTACTTC. Amino acids: CASSFVDRGGYEQYF.